Listed here are 5 T cell receptor beta chains from one sample, sequenced in a study of regulatory T cells in long-lasting Graves disease. Described time point: newly diagnosed GD, antithyroid drugs for less than 3 months. RNA extracted from PBMCs served as the sequencing template. Investigators prepared the TCR beta libraries by applying iRepertoire HTBI primers and Arm-PCR of CDR3 regions. TCRdb recomputed calls from the multiplex PCR reads with MiXCR, one row per CDR3 protein. The table records some 500,000 distinct CDR3 sequences, roughly 13% of them present only once. Separately, the same data were catalogued under a study of T cells in Graves' hyperthyroidism and ophthalmopathy.

The sample was peripheral blood mononuclear cells (PBMCs), taken at new diagnosis, from a patient treated with antithyroid drugs. The receptors here all came from a man aged 25-45 years with Graves disease.

There are a few counts of this clonotype. This rearrangement joins TRBV20-1 to TRBJ1-6, with D uncertain. Germline V gene lookup returns CDR1 DFQATT and CDR2 SNEGSKA (reference sequence). This CDR3 region has 14 residues. The V gene lost 6 bases and the J gene lost 7 bases, with 16 bases spanning the gap. The CDR3: CSAAGHLPNSPLHF. For the CDR3, the DNA is TGCAGTGCAGCGGGCCATCTTCCGAATTCACCCCTCCACTTT.

This clonotype was observed once. This sequence may be a read error, since a much larger clone differs from it by one base. The chain combines TRBV7-3 with TRBJ2-7; 7 bases fit TRBD1. This CDR3 is built from 14 residues. Looked up from germline, CDR1 is SGHTA and CDR2 is FQGTGA. CDR3 in amino acids: CASSLQGRGYGQYF. In DNA, the CDR3 is TGTGCCAGCAGCTTACAGGGCAGGGGGTACGGGCAGTACTTC.

This clonotype was recorded many times. The chain carries TRBV20-1 and TRBJ1-5, with D perhaps TRBD1 (5 bases). The CDR3 consists of 12 residues. The V end was cut by 5 bases, the J end by 4 bases, with 9 bases between. Germline CDR1 DFQATT, CDR2 SNEGSKA (reference sequence). CDR3: CSAGGGNQPQHF. CDR3 bases: TGCAGTGCTGGGGGGGGGAATCAGCCCCAGCATTTT.

As for this clonotype: It is likely a read error: a sequence one base away is far more abundant. The CDR3 does not end in the conserved phenylalanine or tryptophan, so this is likely a read error. The chain carries TRBV2 and TRBJ1-1; D possibly corresponds to TRBD1 (6 bases). Germline CDR1 SNHLY, CDR2 FYNNEI. This CDR3 has 15 residues. Trimming cost V 5 bases and J 0 bases, with 13 bases left between them. The CDR3 spells CASSLPTGVNTEAFL. The CDR3 DNA sequence: TGTGCCAGCAGTCTGCCGACAGGAGTGAACACTGAAGCTTTCCTT.

The rearrangement links TRBV10-1 to TRBJ2-2, with 7 bases aligning to TRBD2. Germline CDR1 reads WNHNN; CDR2 reads SYGVQD (reference sequence). Trimming removed 2 bases from V and 5 bases from J; junction bases left unmatched: 11. The CDR3 length is 17 residues. CDR3 nucleotides: TGCGCCAGCAGTGAGAATTTGCGGGAGTTTACAACCGGGGAGCTGTTTTTT. Its translation is CASSENLREFTTGELFF.